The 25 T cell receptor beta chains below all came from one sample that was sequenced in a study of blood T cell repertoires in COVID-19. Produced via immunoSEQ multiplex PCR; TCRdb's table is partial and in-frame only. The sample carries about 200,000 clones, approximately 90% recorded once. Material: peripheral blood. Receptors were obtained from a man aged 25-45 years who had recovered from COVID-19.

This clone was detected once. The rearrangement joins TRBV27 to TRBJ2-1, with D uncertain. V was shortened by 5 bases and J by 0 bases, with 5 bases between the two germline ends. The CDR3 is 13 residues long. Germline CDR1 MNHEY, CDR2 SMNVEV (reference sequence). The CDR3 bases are TGTGCCAGCAGTGTTCGCTCCTACAATGAGCAGTTCTTC. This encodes CASSVRSYNEQFF.

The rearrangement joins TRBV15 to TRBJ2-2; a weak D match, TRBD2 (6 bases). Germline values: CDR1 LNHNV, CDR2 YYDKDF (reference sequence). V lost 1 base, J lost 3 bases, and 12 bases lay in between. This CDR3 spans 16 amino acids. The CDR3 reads CATSRVRGADTGELFF. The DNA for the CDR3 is TGTGCCACCAGCAGAGTTCGCGGGGCGGACACCGGGGAGCTGTTTTTT.

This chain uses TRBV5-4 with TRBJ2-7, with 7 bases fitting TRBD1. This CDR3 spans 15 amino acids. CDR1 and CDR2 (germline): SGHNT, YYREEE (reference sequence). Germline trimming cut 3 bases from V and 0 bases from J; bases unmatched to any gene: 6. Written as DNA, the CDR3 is TGTGCCAGCAGCTCTAGGGACAGACCCTCCTACGAGCAGTACTTC. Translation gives CASSSRDRPSYEQYF.

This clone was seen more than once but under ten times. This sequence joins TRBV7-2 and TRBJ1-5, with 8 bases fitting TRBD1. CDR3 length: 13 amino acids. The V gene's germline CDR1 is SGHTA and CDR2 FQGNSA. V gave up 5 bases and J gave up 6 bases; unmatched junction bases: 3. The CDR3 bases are TGTGCCAGCAGCCCCGACAGGGGTCAGCCCCAGCATTTT. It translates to CASSPDRGQPQHF.

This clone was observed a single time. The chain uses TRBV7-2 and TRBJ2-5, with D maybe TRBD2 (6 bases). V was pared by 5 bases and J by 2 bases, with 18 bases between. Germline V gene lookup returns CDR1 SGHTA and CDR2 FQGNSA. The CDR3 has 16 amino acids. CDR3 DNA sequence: TGTGCCAGCAGCAAAGAGGCTTTTAGCGGTCAAGAGACCCAGTACTTC. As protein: CASSKEAFSGQETQYF. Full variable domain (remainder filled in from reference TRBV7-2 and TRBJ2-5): GAGVSQSPSNKVTEKGKDVELRCDPISGHTALYWYRQSLGQGLEFLIYFQGNSAPDKSGLPSDRFSAERTGGSVSTLTIQRTQQEDSAVYLCASSKEAFSGQETQYFGPGTRLLVL.

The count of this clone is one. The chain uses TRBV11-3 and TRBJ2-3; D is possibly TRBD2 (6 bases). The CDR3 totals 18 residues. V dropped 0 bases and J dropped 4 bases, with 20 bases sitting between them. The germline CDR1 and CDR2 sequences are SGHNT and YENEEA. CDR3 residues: CASSLEGNRGTRADTQYF. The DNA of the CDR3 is TGTGCCAGCAGCTTAGAGGGCAATCGGGGGACCAGAGCAGATACGCAGTATTTT.

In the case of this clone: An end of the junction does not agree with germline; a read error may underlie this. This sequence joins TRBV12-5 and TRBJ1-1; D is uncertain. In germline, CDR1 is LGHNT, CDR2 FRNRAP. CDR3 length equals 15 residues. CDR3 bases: TGTGCTAGTGGTCCCCAACCTCGCGGGCCCACTAAAGCTTTCTTT. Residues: CASGPQPRGPTKAFF.

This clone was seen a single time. In DNA form, the CDR3 reads TGTGCCAGTGCGGACAGGGCAGATTCACCCCTCCACTTT. Translation gives CASADRADSPLHF. The rearrangement uses TRBV19 and TRBJ1-6, with 8 bases lining up with TRBD1. V was clipped by 8 bases and J by 8 bases; unmatched bases: 5. The CDR3 covers 13 residues. Germline V gene data show CDR1 as LNHDA and CDR2 as SQIVND (reference sequence).

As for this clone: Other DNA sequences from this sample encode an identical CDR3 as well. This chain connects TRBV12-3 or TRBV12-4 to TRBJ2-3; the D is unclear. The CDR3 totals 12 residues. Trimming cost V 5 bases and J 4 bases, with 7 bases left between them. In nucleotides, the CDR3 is TGTGCCAGCAGTCCCGGTTCAGATACGCAGTATTTT. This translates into CASSPGSDTQYF.

CDR3 loop: CASSQGGGGNTIYF. For the CDR3, the DNA is TGTGCCAGCAGCCAAGGGGGAGGTGGAAACACCATATATTTT. The chain couples TRBV3-1 (or the pseudogene TRBV3-2) to TRBJ1-3; D is undetermined. The germline gives CDR1 LGHDT, CDR2 YNNKEL (reference sequence). With 1 base removed from V and 3 bases from J, the gap between germline ends came to 7 bases. This CDR3 is built from 14 residues.

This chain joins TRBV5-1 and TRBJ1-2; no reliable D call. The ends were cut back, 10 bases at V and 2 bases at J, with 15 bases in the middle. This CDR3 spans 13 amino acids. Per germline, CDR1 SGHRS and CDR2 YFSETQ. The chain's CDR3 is CACRSGINYGYTF. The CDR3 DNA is TGCGCCTGTCGTTCCGGGATAAACTATGGCTACACCTTC.

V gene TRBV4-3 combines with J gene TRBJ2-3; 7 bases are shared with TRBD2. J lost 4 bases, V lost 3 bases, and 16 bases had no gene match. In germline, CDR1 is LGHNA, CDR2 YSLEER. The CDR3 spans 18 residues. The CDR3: CASSHQWGRLARPDTQYF. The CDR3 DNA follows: TGCGCCAGCAGCCACCAATGGGGTAGACTAGCAAGGCCAGATACGCAGTATTTT.

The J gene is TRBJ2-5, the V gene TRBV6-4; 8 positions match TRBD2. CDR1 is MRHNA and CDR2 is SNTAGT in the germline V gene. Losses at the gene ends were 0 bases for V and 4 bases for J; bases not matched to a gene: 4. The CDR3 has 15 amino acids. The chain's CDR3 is CASSDSGGASETQYF. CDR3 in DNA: TGTGCCAGCAGTGACTCCGGGGGGGCATCAGAGACCCAGTACTTC.

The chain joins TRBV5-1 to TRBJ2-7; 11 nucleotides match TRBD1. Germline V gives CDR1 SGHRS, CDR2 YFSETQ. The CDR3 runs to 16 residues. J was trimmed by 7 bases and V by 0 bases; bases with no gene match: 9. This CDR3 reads CASSLGQGDRGMEQYF. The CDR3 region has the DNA TGCGCCAGCAGCTTGGGCCAGGGGGACAGGGGGATGGAGCAGTACTTC. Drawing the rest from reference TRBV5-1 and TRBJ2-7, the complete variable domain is KAGVTQTPRYLIKTRGQQVTLSCSPISGHRSVSWYQQTPGQGLQFLFEYFSETQRNKGNFPGRFSGRQFSNSRSEMNVSTLELGDSALYLCASSLGQGDRGMEQYFGPGTRLTVT.

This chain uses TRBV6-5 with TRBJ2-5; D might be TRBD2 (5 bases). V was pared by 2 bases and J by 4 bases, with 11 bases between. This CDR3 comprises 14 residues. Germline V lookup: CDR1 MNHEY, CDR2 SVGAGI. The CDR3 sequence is CASSYPRTGETQYF. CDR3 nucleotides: TGTGCCAGCAGTTACCCCAGGACTGGAGAGACCCAGTACTTC.

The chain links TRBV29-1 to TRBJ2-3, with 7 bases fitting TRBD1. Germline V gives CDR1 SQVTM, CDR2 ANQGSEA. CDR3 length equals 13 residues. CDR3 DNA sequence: TGCAGTTATCAGGGGGTAGGCACAGATACGCAGTATTTT. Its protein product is CSYQGVGTDTQYF.

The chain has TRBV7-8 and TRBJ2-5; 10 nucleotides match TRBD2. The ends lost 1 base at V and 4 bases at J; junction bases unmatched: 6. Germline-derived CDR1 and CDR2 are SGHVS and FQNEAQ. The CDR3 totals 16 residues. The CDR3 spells CASSLVVAGGGETQYF. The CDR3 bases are TGTGCCAGCAGCTTAGTTGTAGCGGGGGGTGGAGAGACCCAGTACTTC.

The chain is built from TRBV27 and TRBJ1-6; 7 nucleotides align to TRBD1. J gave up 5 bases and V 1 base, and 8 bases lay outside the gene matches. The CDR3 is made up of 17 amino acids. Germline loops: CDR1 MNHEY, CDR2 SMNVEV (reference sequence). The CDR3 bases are TGTGCCAGCAGTTTATGGACAGGAGGATACGATAATTCACCCCTCCACTTT. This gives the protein CASSLWTGGYDNSPLHF.

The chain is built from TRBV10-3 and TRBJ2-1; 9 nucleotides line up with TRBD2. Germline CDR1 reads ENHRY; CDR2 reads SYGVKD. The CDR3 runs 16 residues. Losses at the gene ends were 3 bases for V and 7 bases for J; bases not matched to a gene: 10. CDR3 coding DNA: TGTGCCATCAGTGAAGGGGGTAGCGGGGGTGGAAATGAGCAGTTCTTC. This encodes CAISEGGSGGGNEQFF.

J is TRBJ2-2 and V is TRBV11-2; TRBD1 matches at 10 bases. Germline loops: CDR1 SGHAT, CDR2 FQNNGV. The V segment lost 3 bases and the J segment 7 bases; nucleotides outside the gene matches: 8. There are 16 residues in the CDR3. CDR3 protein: CASSLTGTGVGGELFF. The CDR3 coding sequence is TGTGCCAGCAGCTTGACCGGGACAGGGGTTGGCGGGGAGCTGTTTTTT. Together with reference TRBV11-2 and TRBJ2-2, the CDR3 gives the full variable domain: EAGVAQSPRYKIIEKRQSVAFWCNPISGHATLYWYQQILGQGPKLLIQFQNNGVVDDSQLPKDRFSAERLKGVDSTLKIQPAKLEDSAVYLCASSLTGTGVGGELFFGEGSRLTVL.

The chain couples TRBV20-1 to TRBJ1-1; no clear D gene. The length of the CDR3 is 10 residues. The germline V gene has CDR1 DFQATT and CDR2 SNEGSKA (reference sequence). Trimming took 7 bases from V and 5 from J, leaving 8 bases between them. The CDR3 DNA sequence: TGCAGTGGAGTGAGAACTGAAGCTTTCTTT. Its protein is CSGVRTEAFF.

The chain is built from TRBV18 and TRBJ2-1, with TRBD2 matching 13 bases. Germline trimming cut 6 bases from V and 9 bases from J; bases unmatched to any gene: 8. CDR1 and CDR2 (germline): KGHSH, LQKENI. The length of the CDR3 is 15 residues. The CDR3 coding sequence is TGTGCCAGCTCCCCAACTAGCGGGGGGGACGGTGAGCAGTTCTTC. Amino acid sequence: CASSPTSGGDGEQFF.

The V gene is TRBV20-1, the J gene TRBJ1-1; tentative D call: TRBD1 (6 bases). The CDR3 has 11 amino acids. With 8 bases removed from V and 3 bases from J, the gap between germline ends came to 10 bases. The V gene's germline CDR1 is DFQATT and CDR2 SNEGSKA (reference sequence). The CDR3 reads CSRGGHTEAFF. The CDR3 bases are TGCAGTAGGGGGGGGCACACTGAAGCTTTCTTT.

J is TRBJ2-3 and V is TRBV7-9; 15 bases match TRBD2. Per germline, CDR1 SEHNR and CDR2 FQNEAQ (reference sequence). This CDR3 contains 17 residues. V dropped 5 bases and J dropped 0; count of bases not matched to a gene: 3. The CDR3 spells CASSLGLAGGSTDTQYF. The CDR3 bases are TGTGCCAGCAGCCTGGGACTAGCGGGGGGTAGCACAGATACGCAGTATTTT.

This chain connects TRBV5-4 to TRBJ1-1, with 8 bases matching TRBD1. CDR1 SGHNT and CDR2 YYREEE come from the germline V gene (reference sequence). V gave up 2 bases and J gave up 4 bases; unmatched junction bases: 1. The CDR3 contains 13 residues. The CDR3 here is CASSFTGGTEAFF. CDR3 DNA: TGTGCCAGCAGCTTCACAGGGGGCACTGAAGCTTTCTTT.